Below, 3 T cell receptor beta chains from the same sample are listed, as sequenced in a study of identical twins. TCRdb called the 5' RACE reads again in MiXCR, with one record for every CDR3 protein. Of 1.5 million to 2 million distinct CDR3 sequences in the sample, about 32% were seen once. Input material: cord blood. The source of these receptors is a newborn girl in good health.

The chain uses TRBV7-8 and TRBJ2-1; TRBD2 aligns across 11 bases. Germline V lookup: CDR1 SGHVS, CDR2 FQNEAQ. This CDR3 comprises 14 residues. Trimming at V came to 5 bases and at J to 9 bases, leaving 6 bases not matched to a gene. The CDR3: CASSKPLAGGEQFF. CDR3 nucleotides: TGTGCCAGCAGCAAACCCCTAGCGGGAGGTGAGCAGTTCTTC.

The sample holds a few counts of this clonotype. This rearrangement joins TRBV7-2 to TRBJ2-6; D call uncertain. In germline, CDR1 is SGHTA, CDR2 FQGNSA. The CDR3 sequence is 17 residues long. The ends were cut back, 2 bases at V and 0 bases at J, with 11 bases in the middle. Written as DNA, the CDR3 is TGTGCCAGCAGCTTACGGGTTGTGCACTCTGGGGCCAACGTCCTGACTTTC. This encodes CASSLRVVHSGANVLTF.

The CDR3 DNA reads as TGTGCCAGCAAGTCGCTAGCGGGAGGGCAAACGCAGTATTTT. It is translated as CASKSLAGGQTQYF. The rearrangement joins TRBV6-5 to TRBJ2-3; 12 bases are a match to TRBD2. CDR3 size: 14 residues. The junction had 8 bases not matched to a gene; V was cut back by 7 bases and J by 9 bases. Germline loops: CDR1 MNHEY, CDR2 SVGAGI.